This is a list of T cell receptor beta chains from one sample in a study of blood T cell repertoires in COVID-19. TCRdb's copy holds only in-frame clones and misses some; the assay was immunoSEQ multiplex PCR. The sample shows 180,000 or so clones, 70% to 90% of them seen only once. Sequencing was carried out using peripheral blood. These receptor sequences come from a man in his 60s with acute or convalescent COVID-19. Each CDR3 is given with its conserved first and last residue. D genes are given only for firm matches. Clone size appears in some rows only: once, few, many, or a class for an expanded clone.

J,D,V,size,CDR3,DNA
TRBJ1-2,NA,TRBV18,NA,CASSPIPGGNYGYTF,TGTGCCAGCTCACCTATCCCGGGGGGCAACTATGGCTACACCTTC
TRBJ1-5,NA,TRBV28,NA,CASRPEVYQPQHF,TGTGCCAGCCGGCCAGAGGTATACCAGCCCCAGCATTTT
TRBJ2-1,TRBD2,TRBV7-9,few,CASSLETSGAPGFF,TGTGCCAGCAGCTTAGAGACTAGCGGGGCTCCGGGGTTCTTC
TRBJ2-7,NA,TRBV7-2,NA,CASSLAGPYEQYF,TGTGCCAGCAGCTTAGCGGGCCCCTACGAGCAGTACTTC
TRBJ2-7,TRBD1,TRBV19,NA,CARGQGGEQYF,TGTGCCAGGGGACAGGGGGGCGAGCAGTACTTC
TRBJ1-6,NA,TRBV27,NA,CASSLPRAGAGGYNSPLHF,TGTGCCAGCAGCTTGCCCCGAGCCGGAGCTGGCGGATATAATTCACCCCTCCACTTT
TRBJ2-3,NA,TRBV7-3,NA,CASSSRGLPTDTQYF,TGTGCCAGCAGCTCCAGAGGACTACCAACAGATACGCAGTATTTT
TRBJ1-1,NA,TRBV20-1,NA,CSALRNTEAFF,TGCAGTGCTTTGCGTAACACTGAAGCTTTCTTT
TRBJ1-2,NA,TRBV28,few,CASSSGTPLNYGYTF,TGTGCCAGCAGTTCCGGGACTCCCCTTAACTATGGCTACACCTTC
TRBJ1-5,TRBD1,TRBV12-3/TRBV12-4,NA,CASSLQGGQPQHF,TGTGCCAGCAGTTTACAGGGGGGACAGCCCCAGCATTTT
TRBJ2-3,NA,TRBV5-6,NA,CASSLAPGGDTQYF,TGTGCCAGCAGCTTAGCCCCCGGGGGAGATACGCAGTATTTT
TRBJ2-3,NA,TRBV5-1,NA,CASSLEGVSGDTQYF,TGCGCCAGCAGCTTGGAGGGGGTTTCCGGAGATACGCAGTATTTT
TRBJ1-1,TRBD1,TRBV28,NA,CASRQGLLVTEAFF,TGTGCCAGCAGACAGGGGCTCCTGGTCACTGAAGCTTTCTTT
TRBJ1-5,TRBD1,TRBV6-1,NA,CASSERQGRQPQHF,TGTGCCAGCAGTGAAAGACAGGGACGGCAGCCCCAGCATTTT
TRBJ1-4,NA,TRBV3-1/TRBV3-2,few,CASSRDWQNEKLFF,TGTGCCAGCAGCCGGGACTGGCAGAATGAAAAACTGTTTTTT
TRBJ2-5,NA,TRBV2,NA,CASSVTGNGETQYF,TGTGCCAGCAGCGTAACAGGCAACGGGGAGACCCAGTACTTC
TRBJ1-6,NA,TRBV9,once,CASSVAPEYNSPLHF,TGTGCCAGCAGCGTAGCTCCAGAATATAATTCACCCCTCCACTTT
TRBJ2-3,NA,TRBV3-1/TRBV3-2,once,CASSQATGGDTQYF,TGTGCCAGCAGCCAAGCGACAGGCGGGGATACGCAGTATTTT
TRBJ2-1,NA,TRBV5-1,NA,CASSRRGPGDEQFF,TGCGCCAGCAGCCGACGCGGCCCAGGGGATGAGCAGTTCTTC
TRBJ1-6,TRBD1,TRBV6-6,once,CASRGRDRENSPLHF,TGTGCCAGCAGGGGCCGGGACAGGGAGAATTCACCCCTCCACTTT
TRBJ1-1,TRBD1,TRBV30,NA,CAWDRGQGTEAFF,TGTGCCTGGGACAGGGGGCAAGGCACTGAAGCTTTCTTT
TRBJ2-3,NA,TRBV28,once,CASAGDTQYF,TGTGCCAGCGCGGGGGATACGCAGTATTTT
TRBJ2-5,NA,TRBV30,many,CAWSRATETQYF,TGTGCCTGGAGTCGAGCGACGGAGACCCAGTACTTC
TRBJ1-6,NA,TRBV3-1/TRBV3-2,NA,CASSQETVHNSPLHF,TGTGCCAGCAGCCAAGAAACGGTCCATAATTCACCCCTCCACTTT
TRBJ1-1,TRBD1,TRBV5-1,NA,CASSNPGQGLAEAFF,TGCGCCAGCAGCAACCCGGGACAGGGGTTGGCTGAAGCTTTCTTT
TRBJ1-2,NA,TRBV19,NA,CASSSTGRDDYGYTF,TGTGCCAGTAGTAGTACAGGGAGGGACGACTATGGCTACACCTTC
TRBJ2-7,NA,TRBV12-3/TRBV12-4,once,CASKASPAYEQYF,TGTGCCAGCAAAGCTAGTCCAGCCTACGAGCAGTACTTC
TRBJ2-5,TRBD2,TRBV15,NA,CATSRDLAGGTLRQETQYF,TGTGCCACCAGCAGAGATCTGGCGGGAGGGACACTCCGACAAGAGACCCAGTACTTC
TRBJ1-2,NA,TRBV5-1,NA,CASSSRGHYGYTF,TGCGCCAGCAGTAGTAGGGGCCACTATGGCTACACCTTC